The next 13 T cell receptor beta chains were all read from a single sample in a study of identical twins. TCRdb called the 5' RACE reads again in MiXCR, with one record for every CDR3 protein. The sample includes about 790,000 distinct CDR3 sequences, 15% to 20% seen only once; the top ten take roughly 13%. This sample was shared with a second study, whose subject was T cells expressing NK-cell markers.

Sequencing used PBMCs. These receptors originate from a woman aged 18-30 years in good health.

This clonotype was recorded a few times. The V call is TRBV14, the J call TRBJ2-1; D is ambiguous. V lost 4 bases to trimming and J lost 8 bases, with 15 bases between them. This CDR3 comprises 14 residues. Germline V gene data show CDR1 as SGHDN and CDR2 as FVKESK. CDR3: CASSRVVRQDEQFF. The CDR3 nucleotides read TGTGCCAGCAGCCGCGTTGTCCGCCAGGATGAGCAGTTCTTC.

In its sample, this clonotype was seen once. This chain connects TRBV7-9 to TRBJ2-2; D possibly corresponds to TRBD2 (6 bases). Germline V gives CDR1 SEHNR, CDR2 FQNEAQ (reference sequence). This CDR3 region has 16 residues. Trimming stripped 5 bases from V and 6 bases from J, with 19 bases between. The CDR3 region is CASSPRETRSPGELFF. Written as DNA, the CDR3 is TGTGCCAGCAGCCCCCGTGAGACTAGATCCCCCGGGGAGCTGTTTTTT.

This sequence joins TRBV12-3 or TRBV12-4 and TRBJ1-2; D is undetermined. CDR3 length equals 13 residues. V was shortened by 5 bases and J by 8 bases, with 15 bases between the two germline ends. The CDR3 reads CASSPNLRLGYTF. CDR3 sequence (DNA): TGTGCCAGCAGTCCAAACCTCAGACTCGGCTACACCTTC.

There are a few counts of this clonotype. The rearrangement links TRBV7-2 to TRBJ2-7; D is unresolved. CDR3 length equals 13 residues. Germline-derived CDR1 and CDR2 are SGHTA and FQGNSA. The V end lost 0 bases, the J end lost 3 bases, and 6 bases lay between the germline ends. The CDR3: CASSLAFSYEQYF. The CDR3 DNA sequence: TGTGCCAGCAGCTTAGCTTTTAGCTACGAGCAGTACTTC.

This chain links TRBV5-6 with TRBJ1-1, with 8 bases that match TRBD1. Germline CDR1 and CDR2: SGHDT and YYEEEE. The V gene end was trimmed by 6 bases and the J gene end by 4 bases; junction bases not matched to a gene: 8. This CDR3 contains 14 residues. The CDR3 sequence: CASISRQGTTEAFF. DNA for the CDR3: TGTGCCAGCATCTCCCGACAGGGGACCACTGAAGCTTTCTTT.

This clonotype was counted only a few times. The chain employs TRBV21-1 and TRBJ2-5. TRBV21-1 is annotated as a pseudogene. The CDR3 is 13 amino acids. CDR3 protein: CASSKVGEETQYF. The CDR3 DNA reads as TGTGCCAGCAGCAAAGTAGGTGAAGAGACCCAGTACTTC.

The chain joins TRBV27 to TRBJ1-6; 9 nucleotides match TRBD1. This CDR3 is built from 19 residues. The junction had 20 bases not matched to a gene; V was cut back by 3 bases and J by 11 bases. Germline-derived CDR1 and CDR2 are MNHEY and SMNVEV (reference sequence). DNA of the CDR3: TGTGCCAGCAGTTTTTTCCGGGACAGGGTCTCAGTTATAGGCCCACCCCTCCACTTT. Protein sequence: CASSFFRDRVSVIGPPLHF.

This chain connects TRBV5-1 to TRBJ2-1, with D unclear. Germline CDR1 and CDR2: SGHRS and YFSETQ. The CDR3 runs to 15 residues. V was cut by 0 bases and J by 2 bases, with 9 bases left in between. The CDR3 region is CASSLAQWAYNEQFF. CDR3 DNA: TGCGCCAGCAGCTTGGCTCAGTGGGCCTACAATGAGCAGTTCTTC.

J is TRBJ2-2 and V is TRBV4-2, with a possible D match to TRBD2 (6 bases). V gave up 3 bases and J gave up 4 bases, with 6 bases separating them. Looked up from germline, CDR1 is LGHNA and CDR2 is YNFKEQ. The CDR3 spans 13 residues. The CDR3 protein is CASSHGGTGELFF. The CDR3 DNA follows: TGTGCCAGCAGCCACGGGGGCACCGGGGAGCTGTTTTTT.

The chain employs TRBV5-1 and TRBJ2-2, with D perhaps TRBD2 (5 bases). The CDR3 extends over 16 amino acids. Germline CDR1 and CDR2: SGHRS and YFSETQ. V was clipped by 0 bases and J by 6 bases, with 15 bases between them. CDR3 sequence (DNA): TGCGCCAGCAGCTTGGCGGCGGGCTCGAAGGCCGGGGAGCTGTTTTTT. It codes for CASSLAAGSKAGELFF.

The V call is TRBV6-2 or TRBV6-3, the J call TRBJ2-7; maybe TRBD1 (5 bases). Between the trimmed V and J ends, which lost 8 bases and 2 bases, there was a span of 16 bases. Germline V gene sequence: CDR1 MNHEY, CDR2 SVGEGT. This CDR3 is 14 amino acids long. CDR3 bases: TGTGCCAGCTCTTCGGCCAGGGCCCCCTACGAGCAGTACTTC. This translates into CASSSARAPYEQYF.

At least ten counts were recorded for this clonotype. This chain joins TRBV10-3 and TRBJ2-5; 13 bases are a match to TRBD2. Germline CDR1 reads ENHRY; CDR2 reads SYGVKD. The CDR3 has 16 amino acids. V was pared by 8 bases and J by 3 bases, with 9 bases of the junction left unmatched. CDR3 loop: CAIGSTSGGLKETQYF. CDR3 sequence (DNA): TGTGCCATCGGCTCGACTAGCGGGGGGCTGAAAGAGACCCAGTACTTC.

CDR3 protein: CASSYSFSDEQFF. The CDR3 coding sequence is TGTGCCAGCAGTTACTCGTTTAGCGATGAGCAGTTCTTC. The rearrangement joins TRBV6-5 to TRBJ2-1, with D perhaps TRBD2 (5 bases). The CDR3 length is 13 residues. The V end was cut by 0 bases, the J end by 8 bases, with 8 bases between. Germline CDR1 is MNHEY and CDR2 is SVGAGI.